Listed below are T cell receptor beta chains from one sample, sequenced in a study of T-cell reconstitution after alpha-beta-depleted transplantation in children. MiXCR was run by TCRdb on the PCR reads, yielding one entry per CDR3 protein. Of 800,000 to 1,000,000 distinct CDR3 sequences in the sample, roughly 31% were seen once. The sequences come from PBMCs, mostly from graft donor cells, collected 360 days after TCRalphabeta/CD19-depleted stem cell transplant. The receptors shown here come from a boy less than two years old who had a stem cell transplant for SCID, so the T cells may come from the graft donor. Both conserved end residues are part of each CDR3. A D gene is named only where the DNA matches it firmly. Clone size is shown for a subset of rows, as once, few, many or a class of expanded clone.

J,D,size,V,DNA,CDR3
TRBJ2-7,NA,NA,TRBV10-3,TGTGCCATCGGTGGGAAGGGGCCGGATCTCTCCTACGAGCAGTACTTC,CAIGGKGPDLSYEQYF
TRBJ2-3,TRBD1,NA,TRBV3-1,TGTGCCACCTCGGACAGGGGCGCAGATACGCAGTATTTT,CATSDRGADTQYF
TRBJ2-4,TRBD2,few,TRBV5-6,TGTGCCAGCAGCCCCCTGTCAACACCAAGACTAGCGGGGTTTAACATTCAGTACTTC,CASSPLSTPRLAGFNIQYF
TRBJ2-3,NA,few,TRBV10-3,TGTGCCATCAGTGAACTAGACGCGCAGTATTTT,CAISELDAQYF
TRBJ1-1,NA,many,TRBV12-3/TRBV12-4,TGTGCCAGCAGCCAAACGGGTCGCACTGAAGCTTTCTTT,CASSQTGRTEAFF
TRBJ2-7,NA,NA,TRBV28,TGTGCCAGCAGTTTTTCGGGTTCCGGGGCCAGCTCCTACGAGCAGTACTTC,CASSFSGSGASSYEQYF
TRBJ2-7,NA,NA,TRBV21-1,TGTGCCAGCAGCCTACAGGTGCGGTACGAGCAGTACTTC,CASSLQVRYEQYF
TRBJ2-1,NA,few,TRBV5-6,TGTGCCAGCAGCCGACCGGGACCCCCGAATGAGCAGTTCTTC,CASSRPGPPNEQFF
TRBJ2-3,NA,NA,TRBV20-1,TGCAGTGCTAGCTCGGGGTTTGGAACAGATACGCAGTATTTT,CSASSGFGTDTQYF
TRBJ2-1,NA,NA,TRBV5-1,TGCGCCAGCAGCTTGGAGCCAGGGGTTGTCAATGAGCAGTTCTTC,CASSLEPGVVNEQFF
TRBJ1-1,NA,once,TRBV12-3/TRBV12-4,TGTGCCAGCACCCTGGGGGGGGGATCTGAAGCTTTCTTT,CASTLGGGSEAFF
TRBJ2-1,NA,NA,TRBV14,TGTGCCAGCAGCCAAGTGTGGCCTAGCGAGGGAAATGAGCAGTTCTTC,CASSQVWPSEGNEQFF
TRBJ2-2,NA,NA,TRBV4-1,TGCGCCAGCAGCCAAGTGGACAGTCGTTTGTACACCGGGGAGCTGTTTTTT,CASSQVDSRLYTGELFF
TRBJ2-7,NA,few,TRBV20-1,TGCAGTGCTAGAGATCCGGGGCACGCCTACGAGCAGTACTTC,CSARDPGHAYEQYF
TRBJ2-1,NA,NA,TRBV6-2/TRBV6-3,TGTGCCAGCAGTTACTACCGCCTCTTGAATGAGCAGTTCTTC,CASSYYRLLNEQFF
TRBJ2-1,TRBD1,few,TRBV10-3,TGTGCCATCAGGGGGACAGGACTATACTACAATGAGCAGTTCTTC,CAIRGTGLYYNEQFF
TRBJ2-7,TRBD2,few,TRBV12-3/TRBV12-4,TGTGCCAGCAGTTTGGGACTAGCGCCGTCCTACGAGCAGTACTTC,CASSLGLAPSYEQYF
TRBJ2-5,NA,NA,TRBV3-1,TGTGCCAGCAGCCAGGACTCTCATATTATCCAAGAGACCCAGTACTTC,CASSQDSHIIQETQYF
TRBJ1-1,NA,NA,TRBV12-3/TRBV12-4,TGTGCCAGCAGTGCGCAGGGTTGGACTGAAGCTTTCTTT,CASSAQGWTEAFF
TRBJ1-2,NA,NA,TRBV28,TGTGCCAGCAGTCCCGGGCAAAATACGCGGGGCTACACCTTC,CASSPGQNTRGYTF
TRBJ2-1,NA,NA,TRBV24-1,TGTGCCACCAGTGGAGGGGGTTGGGGGGGGTCCTACAATGAGCAGTTCTTC,CATSGGGWGGSYNEQFF
TRBJ2-5,NA,few,TRBV20-1,TGCAGTGCTAGAGATTTAAGGGGGGCAGAGACCCAGTACTTC,CSARDLRGAETQYF
TRBJ2-3,NA,NA,TRBV6-5,TGTGCCAGCAGTTACTCCCTGACTACCGGGGCAGATACGCAGTATTTT,CASSYSLTTGADTQYF
TRBJ1-5,TRBD1,few,TRBV27,TGTGCCAGCATTGTTAAGTACAGGGGGTTGAGCAATCAGCCCCAGCATTTT,CASIVKYRGLSNQPQHF
TRBJ2-4,TRBD2,NA,TRBV20-1,TGCAGTGCTAGGGTATCGGCTAGCGGGGGTTCTCAGTACTTC,CSARVSASGGSQYF
TRBJ2-7,TRBD2,few,TRBV6-5,TGTGCCAGCAGTTACCCCGGGGGGGGACAATACGAGCAGTACTTC,CASSYPGGGQYEQYF
TRBJ1-1,TRBD1,NA,TRBV15,TGTGCCACCAGCAGCCACTACAGGGGGGATACTGAAGCTTTCTTT,CATSSHYRGDTEAFF
TRBJ2-3,NA,few,TRBV28,TGTGCCAGCAAAGGGGGGGGTGTCGGCACAGATACGCAGTATTTT,CASKGGGVGTDTQYF
TRBJ1-1,NA,NA,TRBV11-1,TGTGCCTCAATCCGAATAGGGGAAACTGAAGCTTTCTTT,CASIRIGETEAFF
TRBJ2-3,NA,NA,TRBV5-1,TGCGCCAGCAGCTTGTTGGTCCCTCCTAGCACAGATACGCAGTATTTT,CASSLLVPPSTDTQYF
TRBJ2-1,NA,NA,TRBV7-9,TGTGCCAGCAGCTTTATGGGGGCCCCGTCCTACAATGAGCAGTTCTTC,CASSFMGAPSYNEQFF
TRBJ2-1,TRBD2,NA,TRBV20-1,TGCAGTGCTCTCGGACTAGCGCTTCCCGAGCAGTTCTTC,CSALGLALPEQFF
TRBJ1-2,NA,NA,TRBV12-3/TRBV12-4,TGTGCCAGCAGTTTGGGCAGGGTTGGGTATGGCTACACCTTC,CASSLGRVGYGYTF
TRBJ2-2,NA,NA,TRBV7-6,TGTGCCAGCAGCCCCCTTGGCACCGGGGAGCTGTTTTTT,CASSPLGTGELFF
TRBJ2-7,NA,NA,TRBV19,TGTGCCAGTAGTCCAGCGGGACAGAGCTACGAGCAGTACTTC,CASSPAGQSYEQYF
TRBJ2-1,TRBD2,NA,TRBV5-1,TGCGCCAGCAGCGCTCTTAAGACGGGGGGGCCTTACAATGAGCAGTTCTTC,CASSALKTGGPYNEQFF
TRBJ1-4,TRBD1,few,TRBV12-3/TRBV12-4,TGTGCCAGCAGTCCTCGGACAGGGGGCACGGCTAATGAAAAACTGTTTTTT,CASSPRTGGTANEKLFF
TRBJ2-1,TRBD2,NA,TRBV12-3/TRBV12-4,TGTGCCAGCAGTTCCCAAAGACTAGCGGGGGCCTACAATGAGCAGTTCTTC,CASSSQRLAGAYNEQFF
TRBJ2-5,NA,few,TRBV5-1,TGCGCCAGCAGCACACAGGGGGGGGAGACCCAGTACTTC,CASSTQGGETQYF